The entry that follows covers one T cell receptor (beta chain) sequence. Its antigen specificity is not known. No much larger clone is present one base from it, and per-base qualities are unavailable. Per the publication, the treatment or condition label means: approximately 18 received Ad26.COV2.S at low or high dose, single or two shots; about 5 received placebo; per-sample allocation not given. For vaccine and placebo recipients, the sequenced repertoires came from samples collected on day 63 after the first injection. Between 29 July and 7 August 2020, Cohort 1b enrolled 25 adults aged 18-55 years at one site in Boston, USA. Ad26.COV2.S was a replication-incompetent adenovirus type 26 vector that expressed a prefusion-stabilized SARS-CoV-2 spike protein derived from the original Wuhan strain. The germline V gene gives CDR1 as ENHRY and CDR2 as SYGVKD. Inclusive of the bounding cysteine and phenylalanine, the CDR3 is 15 residues long. CDR3 DNA only is kept here, 45 bases in frame from base 1. V is cut back by 10 bases and J by 3 bases, with 10 bases in the junction unmatched.

The source of the sample is a study of Ad26.COV2.S vaccination and SARS-CoV-2 variants (dated by TCRdb to about 2021). For the wider study: Vaccine-arm donors came from COV1001, a multicentre, randomized, double-blind, placebo-controlled phase I-IIa trial of Ad26.COV2.S in healthy adults. Dosing of Ad26.COV2.S was intramuscular, at either 5x10^10 or 1x10^11 viral particles, delivered as one shot or as two shots spaced 56 days apart. Throughout the experiments and outcome assessment, investigators stayed blinded to trial group allocation. The TCR-sequenced set comprised approximately 32 samples: around 20 Ad26.COV2.S vaccine recipients, 5 placebo recipients and 8 SARS-CoV-2 convalescent individuals. Participants in the trial were split at random into five groups of five each, receiving low-dose or high-dose Ad26.COV2.S once or twice, or else placebo on both occasions. TCRbeta repertoire sequencing was used to assess the specificity and breadth of SARS-CoV-2-reactive T cell receptors after Ad26.COV2.S vaccination.

TCRbeta CDR3 regions were sequenced with the immunoSEQ Assay. After extraction, genomic DNA underwent amplification by bias-controlled multiplex PCR, followed by high-throughput sequencing. Concerning the study's data processing: To quantify the absolute abundance of each unique TCRbeta CDR3 region, sequences were collapsed and filtered. T cell fraction was estimated by normalizing TCRbeta template counts to usable DNA, with usable DNA measured through amplification of reference genes found in all nucleated cells. Repertoire TCRs were annotated as SARS-CoV-2-specific when V gene, CDR3 amino acid sequence and J gene were exactly matched to a known reactive TCR set. The reference SARS-CoV-2 TCR set was obtained from MIRA and was filtered for enrichment in COVID-19-positive ImmuneCODE repertoires, whereby public or cross-reactive TCRs were removed. Based on the MIRA antigens, annotated TCRs were further analysed at the level of specific ORF or position within ORF. Depth was the summed frequency of annotated unique rearrangements, while breadth was defined as annotated unique rearrangements over total unique productive rearrangements. TCR breadth was compared between groups using two-sided Wilcoxon rank-sum tests. Entries here come from immuneACCESS through TCRdb and include only in-frame sequences with V and J called. Some clones fail to appear in such tables; in the studies checked, an unresolved V gene covers under half of the shortfall, and the cause of the remainder is unknown. V and J calls and clone size are copied from that table; D and trimming were computed from the DNA. In this sample the table shows hundreds of thousands of clones, about nine tenths of which occur a single time. The top ten clones comprise 12% of the sample.

General findings and caveats noted by the study authors: Spike-specific TCR breadth was higher in Ad26.COV2.S recipients than in placebo recipients (P = 0.0014). After vaccination, spike-specific CD8+ and CD4+ T cell responses were reported to show substantial breadth. The study was not powered for comparison of responses between vaccine doses or regimens. Non-spike TCR breadth was comparable between vaccine and placebo recipients, consistent with the vaccine containing only spike. According to the authors, total T cell responses may have been underestimated by the TCR breadth and depth analyses.

Here the sequenced sample was peripheral blood, taken in a trial of Ad26.COV2.S vaccine versus placebo. This receptor was obtained from a person between 18 and 60 years old who received the Ad26.COV2.S COVID-19 vaccine or a placebo. The chain joins TRBV10-3 to TRBJ2-3; 10 of the junction bases match TRBD2. The CDR3 is CATRGASGRTDTQYF. The DNA sequence is as follows: TGTGCCACCCGGGGGGCTAGCGGGAGAACAGATACGCAGTATTTT.